This T cell receptor (beta chain) was captured by sequencing in a study of T cells after yellow fever vaccination. This clonotype was counted many times. The antigen remains unidentified. Notes on the study in general: The secondary response showed a weaker magnitude and a faster peak, day 5 versus 15. There was a small share of clonotypes that showed up in both the CD4 and CD8 compartments.

In germline, CDR1 is SEHNR, CDR2 FQNEAQ (reference sequence). This CDR3 is built from 12 residues. With 2 bases removed from V and 10 bases from J, the gap between germline ends came to 10 bases. The authors made TCR cDNA by 5'RACE template switching, adding a universal primer site and UMIs. Each CDR3 protein gets one entry after TCRdb re-called the 5' RACE reads with MiXCR. The sample holds over 250,000 distinct CDR3 sequences, over 3.5% seen once. The TCR sequence derives from a young man who received the YFV17D yellow fever vaccine. This specimen was PBMCs, taken 5 days after the yellow fever booster vaccination. This chain joins TRBV7-9 and TRBJ2-3, with a tentative D call TRBD2 (5 bases). CDR3 region: CASSLTGKAQYF. The DNA for the CDR3 is TGTGCCAGCAGCTTAACCGGGAAGGCGCAGTATTTT.